These T cell receptor beta chains were read from a single sample in a study of cytomegalovirus exposure and HLA in healthy donors. Data came from immunoSEQ multiplex PCR; TCRdb stores just in-frame clones and leaves some out. This table holds roughly 200,000 clones, 60% to 85% found once. The sequenced sample consisted of PBMCs. The receptors shown here come from a girl aged 10 to 17 in good health and CMV-seropositive. CDR3s include the opening cysteine and the closing phenylalanine or tryptophan. Each record gives: V gene, clone size, J gene, D gene, CDR3 DNA, CDR3 protein. D genes are given only for firm matches. Clone size is not always given. Where it is, it says once, few, many or a class for expanded clones.

V: TRBV27
size: NA
J: TRBJ1-5
D: TRBD1
DNA: TGTGCCAGCAGACCGGACAGGCGAAGCAATCAGCCCCAGCATTTT
CDR3: CASRPDRRSNQPQHF

V: TRBV6-4
size: few
J: TRBJ2-3
D: TRBD1
DNA: TGTGCCAGCAGTTATGGACAGGCAGATTCAATGGATACGCAGTATTTT
CDR3: CASSYGQADSMDTQYF

V: TRBV6-5
size: once
J: TRBJ2-3
D: TRBD2
DNA: TGTGCGATCAAGGCTAGCGGGGGCGAAACAGATACGCAGTATTTT
CDR3: CAIKASGGETDTQYF

V: TRBV9
size: NA
J: TRBJ2-1
D: TRBD1
DNA: TGTGCCAGCAGCGAGCCGAACCTCCAGGGGGCACGGGAGCAGTTCTTC
CDR3: CASSEPNLQGAREQFF

V: TRBV11-2
size: NA
J: TRBJ2-6
D: NA
DNA: TGTGCCAGCAGCTTAGATCTAGTGGCCGGGGCCAACGTCCTGACTTTC
CDR3: CASSLDLVAGANVLTF

V: TRBV5-1
size: NA
J: TRBJ1-4
D: NA
DNA: TGCGCCAGCAGCATTCAGGGGTTAAGTGAAAAACTGTTTTTT
CDR3: CASSIQGLSEKLFF

V: TRBV11-3
size: NA
J: TRBJ1-1
D: NA
DNA: TGTGCCAGCAGCTTCTATACTCGAGGAGCTGAAGCTTTCTTT
CDR3: CASSFYTRGAEAFF

V: TRBV4-3
size: once
J: TRBJ2-3
D: TRBD2
DNA: TGCGCCAGCAGCCCCACATCGACTAGCGGGGCCTCAGATACGCAGTATTTT
CDR3: CASSPTSTSGASDTQYF

V: TRBV25-1
size: few
J: TRBJ1-1
D: NA
DNA: TGTGCCAGCAGTGGGAGGAACACTGAAGCTTTCTTT
CDR3: CASSGRNTEAFF

V: TRBV5-1
size: once
J: TRBJ2-3
D: NA
DNA: TGCGCCAGCAGCTGGCGAGGGGAGGGCACAGATACGCAGTATTTT
CDR3: CASSWRGEGTDTQYF

V: TRBV27
size: NA
J: TRBJ1-5
D: NA
DNA: TGTGCCAGCAGTTTAGAGGGGAGGAGCAATCAGCCCCAGCATTTT
CDR3: CASSLEGRSNQPQHF

V: TRBV7-2
size: NA
J: TRBJ1-5
D: NA
DNA: TGTGCCAGCAGCTTAGTGGAGTTCAGCAATCAGCCCCAGCATTTT
CDR3: CASSLVEFSNQPQHF

V: TRBV7-9
size: once
J: TRBJ2-5
D: TRBD1
DNA: TGTGCCAGCAGCTTTACCGGGACAGGGGGCGTCGAGAAGACCCAGTACTTC
CDR3: CASSFTGTGGVEKTQYF

V: TRBV7-9
size: NA
J: TRBJ1-5
D: NA
DNA: TGTGCCAGCAGCTTAGGTTCAGCTCTAGGCAATCAGCCCCAGCATTTT
CDR3: CASSLGSALGNQPQHF

V: TRBV5-1
size: NA
J: TRBJ1-2
D: TRBD1
DNA: TGCGCCAGCAGCTTGACAGGGGACTATGGCTACACCTTC
CDR3: CASSLTGDYGYTF

V: TRBV6-6
size: NA
J: TRBJ2-7
D: TRBD1
DNA: TGTGCCAGCAGCAAGCAGAGGGACAGGGTGGGCTACGAGCAGTACTTC
CDR3: CASSKQRDRVGYEQYF

V: TRBV7-2
size: NA
J: TRBJ1-2
D: NA
DNA: TGTGCCAGCAGCCGAAGGGGGGGCCCTAACTATGGCTACACCTTC
CDR3: CASSRRGGPNYGYTF

V: TRBV7-7
size: NA
J: TRBJ2-5
D: NA
DNA: TGTGCCAGCAGCTCAACAGGGCCCTGGCCCCAAGAGACCCAGTACTTC
CDR3: CASSSTGPWPQETQYF

V: TRBV2
size: NA
J: TRBJ2-7
D: TRBD2
DNA: TGTGCCAGCAGTGGGGGCGGGGGACCGTTGAACGAGCAGTACTTC
CDR3: CASSGGGGPLNEQYF

V: TRBV6-5
size: NA
J: TRBJ1-2
D: TRBD1
DNA: TGTGCCAGCAGTTTACAGGGGATTAACTATGGCTACACCTTC
CDR3: CASSLQGINYGYTF

V: TRBV11-3
size: NA
J: TRBJ2-2
D: TRBD1
DNA: TGTGCCAGCAGCTCCGGACAGGGAAGCGGGGAGCTGTTTTTT
CDR3: CASSSGQGSGELFF

V: TRBV7-8
size: NA
J: TRBJ2-1
D: TRBD1
DNA: TGTGCCAGCAGACACACAACAGGGGTGAATGAGCAGTTCTTC
CDR3: CASRHTTGVNEQFF

V: TRBV6-5
size: NA
J: TRBJ1-5
D: TRBD1
DNA: TGTGCCACCCGGACAGGGAATCAGCCCCAGCATTTT
CDR3: CATRTGNQPQHF

V: TRBV30
size: NA
J: TRBJ2-3
D: TRBD2
DNA: TGTGCCTGGATACCCCTCGGGGGGGGCACAGATACGCAGTATTTT
CDR3: CAWIPLGGGTDTQYF

V: TRBV9
size: few
J: TRBJ1-1
D: TRBD1
DNA: TGTGCCAGCAGCGCGGGACAGTGGACTGAAGCTTTCTTT
CDR3: CASSAGQWTEAFF

V: TRBV29-1
size: NA
J: TRBJ2-3
D: TRBD1
DNA: TGCAGCGCCCCCGGGACAGGCACAGATACGCAGTATTTT
CDR3: CSAPGTGTDTQYF

V: TRBV12-5
size: NA
J: TRBJ2-2
D: TRBD1
DNA: TGTGCTAGTGGTTTGGGGGCGACAGGGTCGGCCACCGGGGAGCTGTTTTTT
CDR3: CASGLGATGSATGELFF

V: TRBV9
size: NA
J: TRBJ2-5
D: TRBD2
DNA: TGTGCCAGCAGCGGACGGCTAGCGGGGGCCTCAGAGACCCAGTACTTC
CDR3: CASSGRLAGASETQYF

V: TRBV6-6
size: NA
J: TRBJ2-7
D: NA
DNA: TGTGCCAGCAGTTACGGGCAGGGATACTCCTACGAGCAGTACTTC
CDR3: CASSYGQGYSYEQYF

V: TRBV13
size: NA
J: TRBJ1-6
D: TRBD1
DNA: TGTGCCAGCAACAACCGGGGACAGGGAGGTAGTTCACCCCTCCACTTT
CDR3: CASNNRGQGGSSPLHF

V: TRBV30
size: NA
J: TRBJ1-2
D: NA
DNA: TGTGCCTGGAGTGTACTTGGGGCTTACGGCTATGGCTACACCTTC
CDR3: CAWSVLGAYGYGYTF

V: TRBV11-2
size: NA
J: TRBJ2-7
D: NA
DNA: TGTGCCAGCAGCCCCCGACAGGAGCAGTACTTC
CDR3: CASSPRQEQYF

V: TRBV5-1
size: NA
J: TRBJ1-1
D: TRBD1
DNA: TGCGCCAGCACCCGACAGGGGGACACTGAAGCTTTCTTT
CDR3: CASTRQGDTEAFF

V: TRBV19
size: NA
J: TRBJ2-7
D: NA
DNA: TGTGCCAGTAGTCCCCGCGGGAATTCCTACGAGCAGTACTTC
CDR3: CASSPRGNSYEQYF

V: TRBV29-1
size: few
J: TRBJ2-7
D: NA
DNA: TGCAGCGTTGAAGACGGAGGGGTACCTTACGAGCAGTACTTC
CDR3: CSVEDGGVPYEQYF

V: TRBV7-8
size: NA
J: TRBJ1-6
D: NA
DNA: TGTGCCAGCAGCTCCGTGGGAGGGATGGGAGACGCACCCCTCCACTTT
CDR3: CASSSVGGMGDAPLHF

V: TRBV2
size: few
J: TRBJ2-2
D: NA
DNA: TGTGCCAGCTTAGGGGACTCCATCGGGGAGCTGTTTTTT
CDR3: CASLGDSIGELFF

V: TRBV6-5
size: NA
J: TRBJ1-4
D: NA
DNA: TGTGCCAGCAGTCAGTCGACAGGAAAACTGTTTTTT
CDR3: CASSQSTGKLFF

V: TRBV12-5
size: NA
J: TRBJ2-3
D: NA
DNA: TGTGCTAGTGGTCCTAGCACAGATACGCAGTATTTT
CDR3: CASGPSTDTQYF

V: TRBV9
size: once
J: TRBJ2-1
D: TRBD2
DNA: TGTGCCAGCAGCGTAGCTACCCCGGGGACTAGCGGGGGCCGGACCTACAATGAGCAGTTCTTC
CDR3: CASSVATPGTSGGRTYNEQFF

V: TRBV4-1
size: NA
J: TRBJ2-1
D: NA
DNA: TGCGCCAGCAGCCAAGAGGGGGCGACCCCAACAATAAATGAGCAGTTCTTC
CDR3: CASSQEGATPTINEQFF